This TCR beta chain is drawn from a study of T cells in Graves' hyperthyroidism and ophthalmopathy. Study-level background: Peripheral blood was acquired at first diagnosis, ahead of any therapy whatsoever.

Regions amplified from RNA transcripts were the TCR beta CDR3 regions. Initially, a first-round RT-PCR of the TCR CDR3 employed the HTBI primer set. Via MiXCR, TCRdb re-called the multiplex PCR reads, giving one row per CDR3 protein. The sample consists of a few hundred thousand distinct CDR3 sequences, around 14% of them appearing once. Each 10 ml fresh peripheral blood draw supplied the PBMCs. Sequencing input: blood. This receptor was obtained from a woman in her twenties or thirties with Graves' hyperthyroidism.

As DNA, the CDR3 is TGTGCCAGCAGCTTTAGACAGGGGACTTACGAGCAGTACTTC. Its translation: CASSFRQGTYEQYF. The chain is built from TRBV5-5 and TRBJ2-7, with 8 bases fitting TRBD1. With 2 bases clipped from V and 4 bases from J, the junction kept 5 bases outside the gene matches. Germline loops: CDR1 SGHKS, CDR2 YYEKEE (reference sequence). There are 14 residues in the CDR3.